The rows below give T cell receptor beta chains drawn from one sample of a study of molecular identifiers for immune sequencing clone quantification. TCRdb independently ran MiXCR on the PCR reads; one entry per CDR3 protein. The repertoire holds under 600,000 distinct CDR3 sequences, with approximately 25% as singletons. Sequencing used naive CD8+ T cells from blood, with Jurkat cell RNA spiked in. These receptors were obtained from a human donor in good health. Some libraries in this study had Jurkat cell RNA spiked in. The CDR3 runs from the conserved cysteine through the conserved F or W. Fields, in order: J gene, clone size, V gene, D gene, CDR3 protein, CDR3 DNA. D genes are given only for firm matches. Rows give clone size only sometimes, using once, few, many, or a class for an expanded clone.

TRBJ2-5,few,TRBV6-1,-,CASSLGTVGGETQYF,TGTGCCAGCAGCCTCGGGACTGTCGGCGGGGAGACCCAGTACTTC
TRBJ1-1,-,TRBV6-1,TRBD1,CASSATGQGRTEAFF,TGTGCCAGCAGTGCGACCGGACAGGGGCGGACTGAAGCTTTCTTT
TRBJ2-2,few,TRBV9,-,CASSVGRTGGELFF,TGTGCCAGCAGCGTAGGTCGGACTGGCGGGGAGCTGTTTTTT
TRBJ2-1,-,TRBV29-1,-,CSVELTATFRDLSNEQFF,TGCAGCGTTGAGTTGACAGCCACCTTTCGGGATCTATCCAATGAGCAGTTCTTC
TRBJ1-1,few,TRBV9,-,CASGGTRAEAFF,TGTGCCAGCGGGGGAACACGGGCGGAAGCTTTCTTT
TRBJ1-5,-,TRBV19,-,CASSTADIGNQPQHF,TGTGCCAGTAGTACGGCTGACATTGGCAATCAGCCCCAGCATTTT
TRBJ2-7,-,TRBV12-3/TRBV12-4,-,CASRGQGADTYEQYF,TGTGCCAGCAGGGGCCAAGGGGCTGATACCTACGAGCAGTACTTC
TRBJ2-5,-,TRBV7-9,TRBD2,CASSSNAGVGQETQYF,TGTGCCAGCAGCTCTAACGCGGGGGTGGGCCAAGAGACCCAGTACTTC
TRBJ1-6,-,TRBV4-3,-,CASSQDEGGANNSPLHF,TGCGCCAGCAGCCAAGATGAGGGGGGCGCGAATAATTCACCCCTCCACTTT
TRBJ1-1,-,TRBV7-9,-,CASSLTDPSGAFF,TGTGCCAGCAGCTTAACCGACCCCAGCGGGGCTTTCTTT
TRBJ2-3,-,TRBV6-5,-,CASSYSPFSTDTQYF,TGTGCCAGCAGTTACTCCCCATTTAGCACAGATACGCAGTATTTT
TRBJ2-1,-,TRBV2,-,CASSTSINYNEQFF,TGTGCCAGCAGTACTAGTATTAACTACAATGAGCAGTTCTTC
TRBJ2-1,few,TRBV4-3,-,CASSQDHVGSQQFF,TGCGCCAGCAGCCAAGATCATGTGGGGAGTCAGCAGTTCTTC
TRBJ2-1,-,TRBV6-2/TRBV6-3,TRBD2,CASSELAGGRYNEQFF,TGTGCCAGCAGTGAACTAGCGGGGGGCCGTTACAATGAGCAGTTCTTC
TRBJ2-7,-,TRBV7-2,TRBD2,CASSLWPSGGDEQYF,TGTGCCAGCAGCTTATGGCCTAGCGGGGGGGATGAGCAGTACTTC
TRBJ1-1,many,TRBV7-9,-,CASSSTGMNTEAFF,TGTGCCAGCAGCTCGACCGGAATGAACACTGAAGCTTTCTTT
TRBJ2-7,-,TRBV13,-,CASSFRDRTYEQYF,TGTGCCAGCAGCTTCCGGGACCGGACCTACGAGCAGTACTTC
TRBJ2-1,many,TRBV12-3/TRBV12-4,TRBD2,CASSPRTSVSYNEQFF,TGTGCCAGCAGCCCGAGGACTAGCGTTTCCTACAATGAGCAGTTCTTC
TRBJ1-4,few,TRBV7-9,-,CASSSLGALDEKLFF,TGTGCCAGCAGCTCCCTGGGGGCGTTGGATGAAAAACTGTTTTTT
TRBJ2-7,-,TRBV11-3,-,CASSFGLANEQYF,TGTGCCAGCAGCTTTGGGCTAGCGAACGAGCAGTACTTC
TRBJ2-7,many,TRBV7-9,-,CASTRALDEQYF,TGTGCCAGCACCCGAGCTCTTGACGAGCAGTACTTC
TRBJ2-3,-,TRBV27,-,CASSLLLPHGTDTQYF,TGTGCCAGCAGTTTACTTCTCCCCCACGGGACAGATACGCAGTATTTT
TRBJ2-3,many,TRBV5-1,TRBD2,CASSWAGGPTDTQYF,TGCGCCAGCAGCTGGGCGGGGGGGCCCACAGATACGCAGTATTTT
TRBJ2-7,-,TRBV4-3,-,CASSAWRNYEQNF,TGCGCCAGCAGTGCCTGGCGCAACTACGAGCAGAACTTC
TRBJ1-1,many,TRBV7-9,-,CASSLFRGTEAFF,TGTGCCAGCAGCTTATTTAGGGGGACTGAAGCTTTCTTT
TRBJ2-6,many,TRBV30,-,CAWEGNSGANVLTF,TGTGCCTGGGAAGGGAACTCTGGGGCCAACGTCCTGACTTTC
TRBJ2-3,once,TRBV7-2,-,CASRRVYVTTSTDTQYF,TGTGCCAGCCGCCGAGTCTACGTGACAACTAGCACAGATACGCAGTATTTT
TRBJ2-2,few,TRBV28,TRBD1,CASSWIRDRELSELFF,TGTGCCAGCAGTTGGATACGGGACAGGGAATTGTCGGAGCTGTTTTTT
TRBJ2-7,-,TRBV4-3,-,CASSQGRGDTYEQYF,TGCGCCAGCAGCCAAGGGCGCGGGGACACTTACGAGCAGTACTTC
TRBJ2-6,many,TRBV25-1,-,CASSLHDSGANVLTF,TGTGCCAGCAGCCTACATGACTCTGGGGCCAACGTCCTGACTTTC
TRBJ2-7,many,TRBV28,-,CASSYPEEGLIPYEQYF,TGTGCCAGCAGCTATCCGGAGGAGGGGTTAATCCCCTACGAGCAGTACTTC
TRBJ2-4,-,TRBV19,-,CASSIVGGRGKNIQYF,TGTGCCAGTAGTATAGTCGGCGGACGGGGCAAAAACATTCAGTACTTC
TRBJ2-5,few,TRBV7-9,-,CASSLPPGRVEETQYF,TGTGCCAGCAGCCTCCCCCCCGGGCGGGTAGAAGAGACCCAGTACTTC
TRBJ2-7,many,TRBV15,TRBD1,CATSSFRQGSRGEQYF,TGTGCCACCAGCAGTTTCCGACAGGGATCACGGGGAGAGCAGTACTTC
TRBJ2-7,few,TRBV9,-,CASSVGVASYEQYF,TGTGCCAGCAGCGTAGGGGTAGCATCCTACGAGCAGTACTTC